Listed below are T cell receptor beta chains from one sample, sequenced in a study of beta chain features in type 1 diabetes. Some clones are missing from TCRdb's copy, which holds only in-frame ones; the method was immunoSEQ multiplex PCR. This table has roughly 340,000 clones, approximately 13% appearing once. Sequencing input: naive CD4+ T cells from blood. The receptors come from a woman between 18 and 29 years old with type 1 diabetes. Both conserved end residues are part of each CDR3. A D gene is named only where the DNA matches it firmly. The size of a clone is reported for some rows only, either as once, few or many, or as a class for expanded clones.

d_call clone_size j_call v_call cdr3_aa cdr3_nt
NA NA TRBJ2-5 TRBV7-9 CASSDDRSGDTQYF TGTGCCAGCAGCGACGACAGGTCCGGGGATACCCAGTACTTC
NA few TRBJ1-1 TRBV18 CASSPPTGWNTEAFF TGTGCCAGCTCCCCCCCCACAGGGTGGAACACTGAAGCTTTCTTT
NA few TRBJ2-1 TRBV18 CASSPTESSYNEQFF TGTGCCAGCTCACCAACAGAGAGCTCCTACAATGAGCAGTTCTTC
TRBD1 few TRBJ2-3 TRBV29-1 CSVEPGGHTDTQYF TGCAGCGTTGAACCAGGGGGACATACGGATACGCAGTATTTT
TRBD2 few TRBJ2-1 TRBV9 CASSIIAGGLNEQFF TGTGCCAGCAGCATAATAGCGGGAGGGTTGAATGAGCAGTTCTTC
TRBD1 NA TRBJ2-1 TRBV11-2 CASSLDITGGYNEQFF TGTGCCAGCAGCTTAGATATAACAGGGGGGTACAATGAGCAGTTCTTC
TRBD2 NA TRBJ2-1 TRBV14 CASSEDRTRDEQFF TGTGCCAGCAGCGAAGACCGGACTAGGGATGAGCAGTTCTTC
TRBD2 NA TRBJ2-1 TRBV19 CASTISLAGVVEQFF TGTGCCAGTACCATTTCACTAGCGGGAGTGGTTGAGCAGTTCTTC
NA NA TRBJ2-7 TRBV5-1 CASSTQVSTYEQYF TGCGCCAGCAGCACACAGGTTTCCACCTACGAGCAGTACTTC
NA few TRBJ2-3 TRBV5-6 CASSLIEGLDTQYF TGTGCCAGCAGCCTCATTGAGGGCCTAGATACGCAGTATTTT
TRBD1 NA TRBJ1-5 TRBV28 CASSPGGAGQPQHF TGTGCCAGCAGCCCAGGGGGCGCAGGGCAGCCCCAGCATTTT
TRBD2 NA TRBJ2-1 TRBV2 CASRAGVAHNEQFF TGTGCCAGCAGAGCGGGAGTTGCCCACAATGAGCAGTTCTTC
NA few TRBJ2-2 TRBV28 CASRRTLGAGELFF TGTGCCAGCAGACGCACCCTCGGGGCCGGGGAGCTGTTTTTT
TRBD1 few TRBJ2-5 TRBV5-4 CASSHRDRGIETQYF TGTGCCAGCAGCCACCGTGACAGGGGGATAGAGACCCAGTACTTC
NA NA TRBJ2-7 TRBV25-1 CASSSPPRGEQYF TGTGCCAGCAGTTCCCCACCCCGCGGCGAGCAGTACTTC
NA NA TRBJ2-2 TRBV7-3 CASSLVSGAGELFF TGTGCCAGCAGCTTAGTTTCGGGTGCCGGGGAGCTGTTTTTT
NA NA TRBJ1-5 TRBV29-1 CSVEPGLGQPQHF TGCAGCGTTGAACCGGGTTTAGGTCAGCCCCAGCATTTT
TRBD1 NA TRBJ1-1 TRBV7-9 CASSLGTGNTEAFF TGTGCCAGCAGCTTAGGGACAGGGAACACTGAAGCTTTCTTT